Included here is one T cell receptor beta chain sequence, with context. The target antigen is unknown. The data were taken from a study of T cell repertoires in cytomegalovirus infection. About the study: Carrying CMV and the relevant HLA type showed in public TCR beta signatures. Study-wide findings and caveats: Individuals carrying CMV plus the relevant HLA were identified by cumulative frequency of public TCR beta families. Predominance within the ex vivo response was attributable to HLA-C-restricted CMV-specific TCR beta clonotypes.

The CDR3 runs to 17 residues. Trimming stripped 2 bases from V and 5 bases from J, with 21 bases between. TCRdb ran MiXCR on the reads and lists one entry per CDR3 protein. Of about 450,000 distinct CDR3 sequences in the sample, 30% to 40% were seen once. Sequences were obtained from PBMCs. This sequence was found in a human donor in good health (CMV status not recorded). Some clones in this sample may be carry-over from other donors' samples. The chain joins TRBV23-1 to TRBJ2-5; D possibly corresponds to TRBD2 (7 bases). Being an ORF, TRBV23-1 has a function that is uncertain. CDR3 DNA sequence: TGCGCCAGCAGTCAAGGGCCTAGGGGGGGGTCGCAGGAGACCCAGTACTTC. The encoded protein is CASSQGPRGGSQETQYF.